Sequencing of this T cell receptor beta chain was carried out in a study of control samples from healthy donors and cancer patients. Germline V gene data show CDR1 as LGHDT and CDR2 as YNNKEL (reference sequence). CDR3 length equals 14 residues. Trimming shortened V by 4 bases and J by 4 bases, and 13 bases separated the two germline ends. Libraries were prepared by immunoSEQ multiplex PCR; TCRdb keeps only in-frame clonotypes and omits some of them. In the table there are 100,000 to 150,000 clones, approximately 90% of which are singletons. The TCR sequence derives from a man between 40 and 49 years old in good health. This chain connects TRBV3-1 (or the pseudogene TRBV3-2) to TRBJ1-1, with TRBD1 as a possible D gene (5 bases). Sequenced input: blood. The CDR3 DNA sequence: TGTGCCAGCAGCCCGTTCAGGGTGGGCACTGAAGCTTTCTTT. It is translated as CASSPFRVGTEAFF.